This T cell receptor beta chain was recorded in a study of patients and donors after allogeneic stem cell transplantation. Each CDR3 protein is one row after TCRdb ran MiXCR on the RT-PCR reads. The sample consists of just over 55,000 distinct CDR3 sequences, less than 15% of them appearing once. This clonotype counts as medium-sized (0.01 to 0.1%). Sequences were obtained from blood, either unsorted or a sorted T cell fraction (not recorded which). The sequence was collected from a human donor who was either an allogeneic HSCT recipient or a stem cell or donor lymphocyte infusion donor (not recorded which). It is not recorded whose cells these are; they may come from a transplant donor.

CDR3 protein: CSVRTPDRSLHF. DNA of the CDR3: TGCAGCGTCCGGACCCCGGACAGATCCCTCCACTTT. The chain uses TRBV29-1 and TRBJ1-6, with D tentatively TRBD1 (6 bases). V lost 6 bases, J lost 14 bases, and 17 bases lay in between. Germline CDR1 reads SQVTM; CDR2 reads ANQGSEA. This CDR3 region has 12 residues.